Listed below are T cell receptor beta chains from one sample, sequenced in a study of blood T cell repertoires in COVID-19. Sequencing was performed with immunoSEQ multiplex PCR; in TCRdb, only in-frame clones are kept and a portion is missing. The table records 400,000 to 500,000 clones, more than 70% of them present only once. The specimen was PBMCs or T cells enriched from blood (not recorded which). The origin of the receptors is a woman between 18 and 30 years old who had been exposed to COVID-19. Each CDR3 is given with its conserved first and last residue. The order of the fields is V gene, D gene, J gene, clone size, CDR3 protein, CDR3 DNA. The D gene is left open where the match is weak. Clone size is stated in some rows and not others, as once, few, many or a class when expanded.

TRBV4-2	TRBD2	TRBJ2-1	NA	CASSHTPSGGVNEQFF	TGTGCCAGCAGCCACACTCCTAGCGGGGGGGTAAATGAGCAGTTCTTC
TRBV27	NA	TRBJ2-3	NA	CASSSRTPGTPLYPTDTQYF	TGTGCCAGCAGTTCCCGCACCCCCGGGACACCTCTTTATCCCACAGATACGCAGTATTTT
TRBV28	NA	TRBJ2-7	NA	CASNSPGLTEQYF	TGTGCCAGCAACTCCCCGGGACTCACGGAGCAGTACTTC
TRBV4-3	NA	TRBJ1-6	NA	CASSQDGKDNSPLHF	TGCGCCAGCAGCCAAGACGGGAAGGATAATTCACCCCTCCACTTT
TRBV5-6	TRBD1	TRBJ1-1	NA	CASSEKLQGKAFF	TGTGCCAGCAGTGAAAAACTACAGGGGAAAGCTTTCTTT
TRBV9	TRBD2	TRBJ2-5	NA	CASSPRSAGMETQYF	TGTGCCAGCAGCCCCCGATCAGCGGGGATGGAGACCCAGTACTTC
TRBV28	NA	TRBJ2-7	NA	CASHPRGGGVQYF	TGTGCATCACACCCGCGGGGCGGCGGGGTGCAGTACTTC
TRBV6-5	TRBD2	TRBJ2-7	NA	CASMGLAGGHEQYF	TGTGCCAGCATGGGACTAGCGGGGGGACACGAGCAGTACTTC
TRBV5-6	NA	TRBJ1-1	NA	CASSFEATGLKAFF	TGTGCCAGCAGCTTTGAAGCTACAGGGTTAAAAGCTTTCTTT
TRBV3-1/TRBV3-2	NA	TRBJ2-7	NA	CASSQEVETAYEQYF	TGTGCCAGCAGCCAAGAAGTAGAGACAGCCTACGAGCAGTACTTC
TRBV28	TRBD2	TRBJ2-1	NA	CASSSGTSGNNEQFF	TGTGCCAGCAGTTCCGGGACTAGCGGCAACAATGAGCAGTTCTTC
TRBV28	NA	TRBJ1-1	few	CASSLKGRNTEAFF	TGTGCCAGCAGTTTAAAGGGGCGGAACACTGAAGCTTTCTTT
TRBV4-2	NA	TRBJ1-5	NA	CASSQETGGNSNQPQHF	TGTGCCAGCAGCCAAGAGACGGGGGGGAATAGCAATCAGCCCCAGCATTTT
TRBV28	TRBD2	TRBJ2-1	NA	CASSLLAGVKNEQFF	TGTGCCAGCAGTTTACTAGCGGGCGTGAAGAATGAGCAGTTCTTC
TRBV12-3/TRBV12-4	NA	TRBJ2-1	few	CASAGENEQFF	TGTGCCAGCGCTGGTGAGAATGAGCAGTTCTTC
TRBV6-7	NA	TRBJ2-7	NA	CASSYEGTLVSYEQYF	TGTGCCAGCAGTTACGAGGGGACACTTGTCTCCTACGAGCAGTACTTC
TRBV4-2	NA	TRBJ1-5	NA	CASSQVSGGHQPQHF	TGTGCCAGCAGCCAAGTCTCGGGGGGCCATCAGCCCCAGCATTTT
TRBV4-3	NA	TRBJ2-1	NA	CASSQDFGPRPGNEQFF	TGCGCCAGCAGCCAAGATTTTGGGCCCCGGCCCGGCAATGAGCAGTTCTTC
TRBV7-2	TRBD2	TRBJ2-1	few	CASSSSGGSRHNEQFF	TGTGCCAGCAGCTCCTCGGGCGGGAGTAGGCACAATGAGCAGTTCTTC
TRBV7-2	TRBD1	TRBJ2-5	NA	CASSLRDSSRETQYF	TGTGCCAGCAGCCTCCGGGACAGCTCGCGGGAGACCCAGTACTTC
TRBV14	NA	TRBJ1-6	NA	CASSQDKQDNSPLHF	TGTGCCAGCAGCCAAGACAAACAGGATAATTCACCCCTCCACTTT
TRBV3-1/TRBV3-2	TRBD1	TRBJ1-2	NA	CASSRTGARGYTF	TGTGCCAGCAGCCGGACAGGGGCACGGGGCTACACCTTC
TRBV7-7	TRBD2	TRBJ2-2	NA	CASSEGTSGLTGELFF	TGTGCTAGCAGTGAGGGGACTAGCGGACTGACCGGGGAGCTGTTTTTT
TRBV18	NA	TRBJ1-3	NA	CASSPPSGSSGNTIYF	TGTGCCAGCTCACCACCTAGCGGAAGCTCTGGAAACACCATATATTTT
TRBV5-4	NA	TRBJ2-3	NA	CASKVRGDGATDTQYF	TGTGCCAGCAAAGTCAGGGGAGATGGGGCCACAGATACGCAGTATTTT
TRBV5-4	NA	TRBJ1-4	NA	CASSLKGDEKLFF	TGTGCCAGCAGCTTGAAGGGGGATGAAAAACTGTTTTTT
TRBV19	TRBD2	TRBJ2-7	NA	CASSILEGGQVYEQYF	TGTGCCAGTAGTATCTTAGAGGGAGGGCAAGTATACGAGCAGTACTTC
TRBV7-2	TRBD2	TRBJ2-1	NA	CASSLVVSSGTYNEQFF	TGTGCCAGCAGCTTAGTGGTGAGCAGCGGGACTTACAATGAGCAGTTCTTC
TRBV28	NA	TRBJ1-2	once	CASSADSLYGYTF	TGTGCCAGCAGCGCAGACAGCCTTTATGGCTACACCTTC
TRBV3-1/TRBV3-2	TRBD1	TRBJ2-7	NA	CASSFAGGEQYF	TGTGCCAGCAGCTTCGCAGGGGGCGAGCAGTACTTC
TRBV30	TRBD2	TRBJ2-3	NA	CAWALSGGADTQYF	TGTGCCTGGGCCCTCTCGGGGGGTGCAGATACGCAGTATTTT
TRBV28	NA	TRBJ1-5	few	CATRGGSSGPQHF	TGTGCCACCCGGGGGGGGAGTTCGGGGCCCCAGCATTTT
TRBV5-1	TRBD1	TRBJ2-6	NA	CATGQGASGANVLTF	TGCGCCACCGGACAGGGGGCCTCTGGGGCCAACGTCCTGACTTTC
TRBV28	NA	TRBJ2-6	NA	CASRGMSGANVLTF	TGTGCCAGCCGGGGAATGAGTGGGGCCAACGTCCTGACTTTC
TRBV27	NA	TRBJ1-6	NA	CASSLTGYNSPLHF	TGTGCCAGCAGTTTAACAGGGTATAATTCACCCCTCCACTTT
TRBV14	NA	TRBJ2-5	NA	CASSSLGAPKETQYF	TGTGCCAGCAGCTCTTTAGGGGCGCCAAAAGAGACCCAGTACTTC